The rows below give T cell receptor beta chains drawn from one sample of a study of siplizumab effects on memory and regulatory T cells. The protocol was immunoSEQ multiplex PCR, while the TCRdb copy is restricted to in-frame clones and leaves out a portion. The data show 100,000 or so clones, around 94% seen once. The sequencing input was Tregs sorted from blood. These receptors were obtained from a human donor in good health. The CDR3 runs from the conserved cysteine through the conserved F or W. A D gene is named only where the DNA matches it firmly. Clone size is not always given. Where it is, it says once, few, many or a class for expanded clones.

j_call,v_call,d_call,clone_size,cdr3_aa,cdr3_nt
TRBJ2-7,TRBV20-1,-,-,CSATISDEQYF,TGCAGTGCTACTATATCGGACGAGCAGTACTTC
TRBJ2-1,TRBV19,-,few,CASSAPLGTSSYNEQFF,TGTGCCAGTAGTGCCCCTCTTGGGACAAGTTCCTACAATGAGCAGTTCTTC
TRBJ2-1,TRBV7-9,TRBD2,-,CASSILAGIDEQFF,TGTGCCAGCAGCATACTAGCGGGTATCGATGAGCAGTTCTTC
TRBJ1-5,TRBV5-1,TRBD1,-,CASSLTGTERHQPQHF,TGCGCCAGCAGCTTGACTGGGACAGAGCGTCATCAGCCCCAGCATTTT
TRBJ2-1,TRBV27,TRBD2,-,CASSLVAGGPDEQFF,TGTGCCAGCAGTTTGGTAGCGGGAGGCCCGGATGAGCAGTTCTTC
TRBJ2-7,TRBV29-1,-,-,CSVEGTANYEQYF,TGCAGCGTTGAAGGGACAGCTAACTACGAGCAGTACTTC
TRBJ2-2,TRBV14,TRBD2,-,CASTGTSGVGTGELFF,TGTGCCAGCACCGGGACTAGCGGAGTCGGGACCGGGGAGCTGTTTTTT
TRBJ2-4,TRBV27,TRBD2,-,CASSFGGRAVGNIQYF,TGTGCCAGCAGTTTTGGAGGGAGGGCCGTGGGAAACATTCAGTACTTC
TRBJ1-5,TRBV27,-,once,CASSLLGKLNQPQHF,TGTGCCAGCAGTTTATTAGGGAAACTCAATCAGCCCCAGCATTTT
TRBJ1-2,TRBV27,-,once,CASNHYGYTF,TGTGCCAGCAACCACTATGGCTACACCTTC
TRBJ2-3,TRBV28,TRBD1,-,CAGAGQGPGADTQYF,TGTGCCGGAGCCGGACAGGGGCCTGGGGCAGATACGCAGTATTTT
TRBJ2-7,TRBV5-1,-,-,CASSSTSISSYEQYF,TGCGCCAGCAGTTCAACATCGATAAGCTCCTACGAGCAGTACTTC
TRBJ2-7,TRBV11-2,TRBD2,once,CASSLVLGLAGVSKNEQYF,TGTGCCAGCAGCTTAGTGTTGGGACTAGCGGGAGTGAGTAAAAACGAGCAGTACTTC
TRBJ2-3,TRBV18,-,-,CASSRPTGPADTQYF,TGTGCCAGCTCCCGTCCGACAGGCCCCGCAGATACGCAGTATTTT
TRBJ2-7,TRBV28,-,-,CASSLWGQTYEQYF,TGTGCCAGCAGTTTATGGGGCCAGACCTACGAGCAGTACTTC
TRBJ2-2,TRBV6-1,-,-,CASSVQTANTGELFF,TGTGCCAGCAGTGTTCAGACAGCGAACACCGGGGAGCTGTTTTTT
TRBJ2-5,TRBV18,-,-,CASSPLQGEETQYF,TGTGCCAGCTCACCTCTACAGGGAGAAGAGACCCAGTACTTC
TRBJ2-5,TRBV30,TRBD1,-,CAWIGRGRETQYF,TGTGCCTGGATTGGCAGGGGGCGGGAGACCCAGTACTTC
TRBJ1-3,TRBV30,TRBD1,once,CAWSWGTGVSGNTIYF,TGTGCCTGGAGTTGGGGGACAGGGGTCTCTGGAAACACCATATATTTT
TRBJ1-4,TRBV4-1,-,once,CASSQKRGATNEKLFF,TGCGCCAGCAGCCAAAAGAGAGGAGCAACTAATGAAAAACTGTTTTTT
TRBJ1-2,TRBV14,TRBD1,-,CASSQLGQGDGYTF,TGTGCCAGCAGCCAATTAGGACAGGGAGATGGCTACACCTTC
TRBJ2-7,TRBV4-2,TRBD1,-,CASSQVRTGKWYEQYF,TGTGCCAGCAGCCAAGTTAGGACAGGGAAGTGGTACGAGCAGTACTTC
TRBJ2-7,TRBV30,TRBD1,-,CAWKRGTVSYEQYF,TGTGCCTGGAAAAGGGGGACAGTCTCCTACGAGCAGTACTTC
TRBJ2-1,TRBV13,-,-,CASSLLGTSAYEQFF,TGTGCCAGCAGCTTACTTGGAACCTCTGCCTATGAGCAGTTCTTC
TRBJ2-7,TRBV10-3,-,-,CAISDPGQTYEQYF,TGTGCCATCAGTGACCCAGGACAGACCTACGAGCAGTACTTC
TRBJ2-1,TRBV6-1,-,-,CASSFPGSENEQFF,TGTGCCAGCAGTTTCCCAGGGTCAGAAAATGAGCAGTTCTTC
TRBJ2-7,TRBV20-1,-,-,CSARSGGEQYF,TGCAGTGCTAGAAGTGGAGGCGAGCAGTACTTC
TRBJ2-2,TRBV6-4,-,-,CASSERENTGELFF,TGTGCCAGCAGTGAGCGGGAGAACACCGGGGAGCTGTTTTTT
TRBJ2-6,TRBV19,-,-,CASNGLNAGANVLTF,TGTGCCAGTAATGGTCTAAACGCTGGGGCCAACGTCCTGACTTTC
TRBJ2-2,TRBV19,-,-,CASTLSPNTGELFF,TGTGCCAGTACTTTGTCTCCGAACACCGGGGAGCTGTTTTTT
TRBJ2-1,TRBV7-9,TRBD2,-,CASSRGTSGQVVFF,TGTGCCAGCAGCCGTGGGACTAGCGGGCAAGTCGTGTTCTTC
TRBJ1-3,TRBV30,-,-,CAWSVLRGNTIYF,TGTGCCTGGAGTGTCTTAAGGGGGAACACCATATATTTT
TRBJ2-7,TRBV11-2,-,-,CASSLEFLWGHTSYEQYF,TGTGCCAGCAGCTTAGAATTTTTATGGGGGCATACCTCCTACGAGCAGTACTTC
TRBJ2-3,TRBV4-1,-,-,CASGLSYGRTDTQYF,TGCGCCAGCGGGCTTTCGTATGGTCGCACAGATACGCAGTATTTT
TRBJ2-3,TRBV27,-,-,CASSLAVGGTQYF,TGTGCCAGCAGTTTAGCGGTGGGGGGTACGCAGTATTTT
TRBJ2-7,TRBV15,-,-,CATSRVGRGNYEQYF,TGTGCCACCAGCAGAGTTGGGCGGGGTAATTACGAGCAGTACTTC
TRBJ2-7,TRBV7-3,-,-,CASSLHGGEYEQYF,TGTGCCAGCAGCTTACACGGGGGCGAGTACGAGCAGTACTTC
TRBJ1-6,TRBV6-6,-,once,CASSYSIRLSDSPLHF,TGTGCCAGCAGTTACTCGATACGCCTATCTGATTCACCCCTCCACTTT
TRBJ1-5,TRBV27,-,-,CASSRFGGPQHF,TGTGCCAGCAGCCGCTTCGGGGGGCCCCAGCATTTT
TRBJ2-5,TRBV5-5,TRBD2,-,CASSSPGLAGGNQETQYF,TGTGCCAGCAGCTCACCGGGACTAGCGGGAGGCAACCAAGAGACCCAGTACTTC
TRBJ2-2,TRBV27,TRBD2,-,CASRLDLAGGTGELFF,TGTGCCAGCCGCCTAGACTTAGCGGGAGGCACCGGGGAGCTGTTTTTT
TRBJ2-1,TRBV14,-,-,CASSPDALRNNEQFF,TGTGCCAGCAGCCCGGACGCCCTCCGTAACAATGAGCAGTTCTTC
TRBJ2-1,TRBV30,TRBD2,-,CAWRVAGFSYNEQFF,TGTGCCTGGAGGGTAGCGGGATTCTCCTACAATGAGCAGTTCTTC
TRBJ1-1,TRBV5-6,-,-,CASSWGNLLNTEAFF,TGTGCCAGCAGCTGGGGGAACCTATTGAACACTGAAGCTTTCTTT
TRBJ1-6,TRBV6-5,-,-,CASSYNNSPLHF,TGTGCCAGCAGTTACAACAATTCACCCCTCCACTTT
TRBJ2-2,TRBV6-6,-,once,CASNPLANTGELFF,TGTGCCAGCAACCCCCTAGCGAACACCGGGGAGCTGTTTTTT
TRBJ2-5,TRBV7-2,-,-,CASSSARSQYF,TGTGCCAGCAGCAGCGCGAGGTCCCAGTACTTC
TRBJ2-5,TRBV27,-,-,CASSLSGVRQETQYF,TGTGCCAGCAGTTTATCAGGGGTCCGCCAAGAGACCCAGTACTTC
TRBJ2-6,TRBV7-8,-,once,CASKDTQHTGANVLTF,TGTGCCAGCAAGGACACGCAACACACAGGGGCCAACGTCCTGACTTTC
TRBJ2-5,TRBV11-2,TRBD2,-,CASRGLEETQYF,TGTGCCAGCAGGGGACTAGAAGAGACCCAGTACTTC
TRBJ2-1,TRBV4-1,-,-,CASSQARDNEQFF,TGCGCCAGCAGCCAGGCCCGGGACAATGAGCAGTTCTTC
TRBJ2-1,TRBV5-4,-,-,CASSLQGPGREQFF,TGTGCCAGCAGCTTGCAGGGCCCGGGCCGGGAGCAGTTCTTC
TRBJ1-5,TRBV5-1,-,-,CASSLGDLDQPQHF,TGCGCCAGCAGCTTGGGTGATCTTGATCAGCCCCAGCATTTT
TRBJ2-2,TRBV28,-,-,CASSPPRASGRAGELFF,TGTGCCAGCAGTCCCCCCCGGGCGTCAGGGCGGGCCGGGGAGCTGTTTTTT
TRBJ1-2,TRBV9,-,-,CASSVGARWGYGYTF,TGTGCCAGCAGCGTAGGGGCCCGCTGGGGCTATGGCTACACCTTC